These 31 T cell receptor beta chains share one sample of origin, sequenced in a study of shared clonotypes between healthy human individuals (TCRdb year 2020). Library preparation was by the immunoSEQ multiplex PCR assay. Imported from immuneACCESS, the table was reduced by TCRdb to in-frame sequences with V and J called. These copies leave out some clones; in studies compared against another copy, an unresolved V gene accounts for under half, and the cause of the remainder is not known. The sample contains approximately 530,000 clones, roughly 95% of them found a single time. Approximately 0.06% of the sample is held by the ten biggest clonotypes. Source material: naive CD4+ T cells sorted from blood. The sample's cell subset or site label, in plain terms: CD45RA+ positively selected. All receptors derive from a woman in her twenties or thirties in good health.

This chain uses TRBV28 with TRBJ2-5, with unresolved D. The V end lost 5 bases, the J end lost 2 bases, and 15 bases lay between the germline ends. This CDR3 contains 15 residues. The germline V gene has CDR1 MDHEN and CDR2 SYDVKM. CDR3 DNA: TGTGCCAGCAGTCCACCGCACGGAACACAAGAGACCCAGTACTTC. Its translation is CASSPPHGTQETQYF.

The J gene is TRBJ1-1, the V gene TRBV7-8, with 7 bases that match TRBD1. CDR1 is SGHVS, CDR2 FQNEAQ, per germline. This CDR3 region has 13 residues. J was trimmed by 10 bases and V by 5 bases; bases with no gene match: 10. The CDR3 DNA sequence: TGTGCCAGCAGCACACAAGGACACAGGGGAGCTTTCTTT. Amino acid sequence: CASSTQGHRGAFF.

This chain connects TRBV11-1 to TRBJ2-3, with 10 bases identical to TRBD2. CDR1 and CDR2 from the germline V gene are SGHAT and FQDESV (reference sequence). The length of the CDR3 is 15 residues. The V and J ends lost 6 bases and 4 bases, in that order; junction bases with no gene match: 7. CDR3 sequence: CASSSPSGSPDTQYF. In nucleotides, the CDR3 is TGTGCCAGCAGTTCCCCTAGCGGGAGCCCAGATACGCAGTATTTT.

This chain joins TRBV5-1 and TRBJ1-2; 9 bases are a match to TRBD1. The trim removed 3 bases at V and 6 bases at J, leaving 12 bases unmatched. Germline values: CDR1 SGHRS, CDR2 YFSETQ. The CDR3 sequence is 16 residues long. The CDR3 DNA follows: TGCGCCAGCAGCTCCTACAATTCCGGGACAGGGCATGGCTACACCTTC. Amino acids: CASSSYNSGTGHGYTF.

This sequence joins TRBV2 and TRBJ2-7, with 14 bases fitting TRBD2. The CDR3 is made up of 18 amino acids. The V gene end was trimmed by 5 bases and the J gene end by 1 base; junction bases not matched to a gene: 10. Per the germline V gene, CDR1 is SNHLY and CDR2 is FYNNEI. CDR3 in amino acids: CASSPRTSGRMRSYEQYF. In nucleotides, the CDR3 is TGTGCCAGCAGTCCCCGGACTAGCGGGAGGATGAGATCCTACGAGCAGTACTTC.

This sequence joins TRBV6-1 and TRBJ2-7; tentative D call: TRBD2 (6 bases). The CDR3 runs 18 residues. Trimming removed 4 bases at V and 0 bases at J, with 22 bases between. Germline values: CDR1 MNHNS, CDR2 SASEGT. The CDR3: CASSAGVFLSASSYEQYF. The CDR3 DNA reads TGTGCCAGCAGTGCGGGAGTTTTCCTTTCCGCTAGCTCCTACGAGCAGTACTTC.

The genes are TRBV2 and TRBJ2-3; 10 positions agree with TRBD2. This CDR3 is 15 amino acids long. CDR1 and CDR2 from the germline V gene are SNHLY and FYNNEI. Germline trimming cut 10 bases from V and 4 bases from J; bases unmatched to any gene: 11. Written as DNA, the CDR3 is TGTGCCACGCGGCGTACTAGCGGGACGGCAGATACGCAGTATTTT. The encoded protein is CATRRTSGTADTQYF.

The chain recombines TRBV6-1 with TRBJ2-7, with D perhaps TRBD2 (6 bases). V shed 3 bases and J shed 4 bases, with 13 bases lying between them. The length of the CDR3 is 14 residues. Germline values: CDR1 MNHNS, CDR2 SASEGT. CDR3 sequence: CASSDGGIRYEQYF. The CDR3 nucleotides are TGTGCCAGCAGTGATGGCGGGATTCGGTACGAGCAGTACTTC.

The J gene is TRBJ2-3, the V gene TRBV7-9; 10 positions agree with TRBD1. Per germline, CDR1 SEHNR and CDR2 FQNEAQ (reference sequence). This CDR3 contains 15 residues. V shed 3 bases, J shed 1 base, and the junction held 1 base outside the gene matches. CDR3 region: CASSFDRGRTDTQYF. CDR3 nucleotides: TGTGCCAGCAGCTTCGACAGGGGGCGCACAGATACGCAGTATTTT.

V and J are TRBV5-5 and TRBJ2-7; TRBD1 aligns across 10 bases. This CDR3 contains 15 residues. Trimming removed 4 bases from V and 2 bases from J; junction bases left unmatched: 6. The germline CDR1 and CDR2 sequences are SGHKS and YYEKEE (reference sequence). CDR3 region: CASSRQGQGAYEQYF. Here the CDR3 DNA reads TGTGCCAGCAGCCGACAAGGACAGGGGGCCTACGAGCAGTACTTC. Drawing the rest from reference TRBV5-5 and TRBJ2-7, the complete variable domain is DAGVTQSPTHLIKTRGQQVTLRCSPISGHKSVSWYQQVLGQGPQFIFQYYEKEERGRGNFPDRFSARQFPNYSSELNVNALLLGDSALYLCASSRQGQGAYEQYFGPGTRLTVT.

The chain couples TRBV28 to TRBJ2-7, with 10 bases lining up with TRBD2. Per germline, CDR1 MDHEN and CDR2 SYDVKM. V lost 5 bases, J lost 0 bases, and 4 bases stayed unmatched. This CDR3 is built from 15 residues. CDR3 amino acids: CASSRTSGLSYEQYF. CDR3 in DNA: TGTGCCAGCAGTAGGACTAGCGGACTCTCCTACGAGCAGTACTTC.

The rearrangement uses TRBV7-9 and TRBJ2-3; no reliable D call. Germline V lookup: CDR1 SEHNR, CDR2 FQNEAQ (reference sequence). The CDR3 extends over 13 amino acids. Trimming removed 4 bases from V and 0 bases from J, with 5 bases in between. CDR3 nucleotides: TGTGCCAGCAGCTACACTAGCACAGATACGCAGTATTTT. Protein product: CASSYTSTDTQYF. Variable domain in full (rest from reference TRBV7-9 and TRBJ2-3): DTGVSQNPRHKITKRGQNVTFRCDPISEHNRLYWYRQTLGQGPEFLTYFQNEAQLEKSRLLSDRFSAERPKGSFSTLEIQRTEQGDSAMYLCASSYTSTDTQYFGPGTRLTVL.

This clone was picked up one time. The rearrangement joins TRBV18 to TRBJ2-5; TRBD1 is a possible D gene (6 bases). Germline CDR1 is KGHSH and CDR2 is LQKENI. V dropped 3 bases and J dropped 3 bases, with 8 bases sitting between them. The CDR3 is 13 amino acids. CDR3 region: CASSPRQEETQYF. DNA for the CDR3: TGTGCCAGCTCACCCCGACAGGAAGAGACCCAGTACTTC.

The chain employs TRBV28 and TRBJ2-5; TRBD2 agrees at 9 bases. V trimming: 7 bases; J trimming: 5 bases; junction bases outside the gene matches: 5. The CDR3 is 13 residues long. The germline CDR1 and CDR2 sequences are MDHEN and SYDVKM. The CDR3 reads CASNVAGVETQYF. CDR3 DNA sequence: TGTGCCAGCAATGTAGCGGGAGTTGAGACCCAGTACTTC.

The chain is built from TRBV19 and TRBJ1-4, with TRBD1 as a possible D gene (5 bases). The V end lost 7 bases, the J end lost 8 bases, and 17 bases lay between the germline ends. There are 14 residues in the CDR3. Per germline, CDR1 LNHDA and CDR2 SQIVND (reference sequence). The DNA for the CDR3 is TGTGCCAGTAATTACCGGGACGGAGCAGAAAAACTGTTTTTT. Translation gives CASNYRDGAEKLFF.

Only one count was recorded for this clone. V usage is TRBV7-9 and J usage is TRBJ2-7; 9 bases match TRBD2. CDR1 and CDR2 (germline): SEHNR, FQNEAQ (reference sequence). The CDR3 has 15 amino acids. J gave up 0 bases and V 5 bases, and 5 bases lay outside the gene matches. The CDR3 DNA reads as TGTGCCAGCAGCGCCATAGCGGGAGTCTCCTACGAGCAGTACTTC. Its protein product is CASSAIAGVSYEQYF.

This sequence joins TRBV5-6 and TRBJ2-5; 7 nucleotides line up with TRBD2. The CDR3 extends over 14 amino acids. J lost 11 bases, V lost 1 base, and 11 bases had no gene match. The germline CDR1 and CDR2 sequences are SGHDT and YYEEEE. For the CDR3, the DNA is TGTGCCAGCAGCTTGTACGGGGACTACTGGGAGCAGTACTTC. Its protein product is CASSLYGDYWEQYF.

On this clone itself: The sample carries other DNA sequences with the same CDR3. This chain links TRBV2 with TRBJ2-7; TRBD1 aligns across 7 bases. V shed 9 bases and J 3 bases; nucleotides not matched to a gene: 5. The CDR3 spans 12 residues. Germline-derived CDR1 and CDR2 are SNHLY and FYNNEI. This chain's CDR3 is CASRQGSYEQYF. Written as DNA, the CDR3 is TGTGCCAGTCGACAGGGAAGCTACGAGCAGTACTTC.

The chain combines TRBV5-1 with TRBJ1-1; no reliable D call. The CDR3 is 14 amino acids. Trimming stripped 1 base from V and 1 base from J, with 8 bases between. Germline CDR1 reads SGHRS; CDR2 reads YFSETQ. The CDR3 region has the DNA TGCGCCAGCAGCTTGTGGGCGGAGAACACTGAAGCTTTCTTT. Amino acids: CASSLWAENTEAFF.

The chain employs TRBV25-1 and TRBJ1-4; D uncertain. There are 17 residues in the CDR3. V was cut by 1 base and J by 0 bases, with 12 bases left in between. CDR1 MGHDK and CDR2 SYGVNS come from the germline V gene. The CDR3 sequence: CASSELGRPATNEKLFF. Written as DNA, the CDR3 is TGTGCCAGCAGTGAATTGGGCAGGCCTGCAACTAATGAAAAACTGTTTTTT.

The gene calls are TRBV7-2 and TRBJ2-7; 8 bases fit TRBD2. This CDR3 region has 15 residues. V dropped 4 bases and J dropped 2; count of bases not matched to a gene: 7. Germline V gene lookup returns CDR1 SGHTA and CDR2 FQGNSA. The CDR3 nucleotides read TGTGCCAGCAGCTCCGCGGGAGGCGTGACCTACGAGCAGTACTTC. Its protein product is CASSSAGGVTYEQYF.

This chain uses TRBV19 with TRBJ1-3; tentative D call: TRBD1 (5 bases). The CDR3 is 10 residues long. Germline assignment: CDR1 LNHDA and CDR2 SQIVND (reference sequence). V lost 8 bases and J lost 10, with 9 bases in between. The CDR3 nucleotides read TGTGCCAGTTCCCGGGGGACCATATATTTT. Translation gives CASSRGTIYF.

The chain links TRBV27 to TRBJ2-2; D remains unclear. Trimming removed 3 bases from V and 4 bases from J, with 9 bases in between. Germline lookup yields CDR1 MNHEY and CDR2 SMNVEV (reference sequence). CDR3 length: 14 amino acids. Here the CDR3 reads CASSFGRPTGELFF. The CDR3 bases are TGTGCCAGCAGTTTTGGCAGGCCCACCGGGGAGCTGTTTTTT.

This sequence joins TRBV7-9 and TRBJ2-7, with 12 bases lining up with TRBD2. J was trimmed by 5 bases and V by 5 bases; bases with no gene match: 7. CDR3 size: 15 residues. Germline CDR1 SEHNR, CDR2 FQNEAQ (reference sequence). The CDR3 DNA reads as TGTGCCAGCAGCCTCAGGACTAGCGGGATTCACGAGCAGTACTTC. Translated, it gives CASSLRTSGIHEQYF.

CDR3 DNA: TGTGCCAGCAGTTACTCGAAGGGGTGGGATGAGCAGTTCTTC. This encodes CASSYSKGWDEQFF. The V call is TRBV6-5, the J call TRBJ2-1; weak D call: TRBD1 (5 bases). V dropped 0 bases and J dropped 8 bases, with 11 bases sitting between them. Germline loops: CDR1 MNHEY, CDR2 SVGAGI. The CDR3 is 14 amino acids.

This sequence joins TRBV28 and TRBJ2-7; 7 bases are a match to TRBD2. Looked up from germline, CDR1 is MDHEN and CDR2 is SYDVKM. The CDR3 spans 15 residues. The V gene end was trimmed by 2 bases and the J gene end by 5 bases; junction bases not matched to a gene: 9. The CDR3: CASSLGGRAKDEQYF. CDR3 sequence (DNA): TGTGCCAGCAGTTTAGGGGGGAGGGCCAAGGACGAGCAGTACTTC.

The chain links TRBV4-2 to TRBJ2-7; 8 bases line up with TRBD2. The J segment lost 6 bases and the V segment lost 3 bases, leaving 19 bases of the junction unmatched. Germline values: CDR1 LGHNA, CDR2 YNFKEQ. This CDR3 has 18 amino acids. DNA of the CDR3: TGTGCCAGCAGCCAGACTCTGCGCAAAACGGGAGGGCCCCTCGAGCAGTACTTC. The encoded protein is CASSQTLRKTGGPLEQYF.

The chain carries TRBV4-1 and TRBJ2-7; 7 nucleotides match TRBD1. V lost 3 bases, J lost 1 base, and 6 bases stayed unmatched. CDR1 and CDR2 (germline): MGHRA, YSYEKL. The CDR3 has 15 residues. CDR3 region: CASSHHDRVSYEQYF. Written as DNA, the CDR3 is TGCGCCAGCAGCCATCACGACAGGGTTTCCTACGAGCAGTACTTC.

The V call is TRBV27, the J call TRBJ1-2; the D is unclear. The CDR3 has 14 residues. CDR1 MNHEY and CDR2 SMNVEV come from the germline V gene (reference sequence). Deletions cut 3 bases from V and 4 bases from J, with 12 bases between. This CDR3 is CASSFRWQAYGYTF. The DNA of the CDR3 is TGTGCCAGCAGTTTCCGTTGGCAAGCCTATGGCTACACCTTC.

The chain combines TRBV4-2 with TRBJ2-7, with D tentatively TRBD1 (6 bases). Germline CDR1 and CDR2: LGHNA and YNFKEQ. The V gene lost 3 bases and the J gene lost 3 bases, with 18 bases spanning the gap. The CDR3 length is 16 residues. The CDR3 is CASSHPRGQGIYEQYF. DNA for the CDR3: TGTGCCAGCAGCCACCCCCGAGGGCAGGGGATCTACGAGCAGTACTTC.

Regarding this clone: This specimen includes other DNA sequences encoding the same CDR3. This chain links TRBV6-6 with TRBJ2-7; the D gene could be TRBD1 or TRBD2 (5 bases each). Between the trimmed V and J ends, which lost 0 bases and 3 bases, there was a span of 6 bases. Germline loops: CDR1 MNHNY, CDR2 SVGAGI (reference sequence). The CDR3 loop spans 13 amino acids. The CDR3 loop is CASSYSGDYEQYF. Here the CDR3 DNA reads TGTGCCAGCAGTTACTCGGGGGACTACGAGCAGTACTTC.